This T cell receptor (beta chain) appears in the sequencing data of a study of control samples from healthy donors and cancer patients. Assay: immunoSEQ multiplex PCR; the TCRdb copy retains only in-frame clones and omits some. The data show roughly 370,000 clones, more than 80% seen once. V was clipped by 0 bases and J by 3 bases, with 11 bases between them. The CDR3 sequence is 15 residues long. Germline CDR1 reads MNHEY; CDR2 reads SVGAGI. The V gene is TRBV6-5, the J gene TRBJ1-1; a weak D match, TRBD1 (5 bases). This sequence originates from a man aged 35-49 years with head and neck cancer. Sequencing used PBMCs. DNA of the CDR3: TGTGCCAGCAGTTACTCGGGGCGTGGGGACACTGAAGCTTTCTTT. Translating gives CASSYSGRGDTEAFF.